This TCR beta chain was profiled in a study of cytomegalovirus exposure and HLA in healthy donors. The wider study: There were 300 to 400 genotyped donors. Of these, 81% fell in the genetic ancestry cluster associated with self-reported Caucasian donors. Study-level points and caveats: The classifier was said to identify cytomegalovirus status with high specificity and sensitivity.

Turning to this clone: The antigen is not known.

There are 15 residues in the CDR3. Looked up from germline, CDR1 is SGHRS and CDR2 is YFSETQ. V lost 0 bases to trimming and J lost 1 base, with 10 bases between them. PCR amplification relied on 60 Vbeta primers (plus 13 Jbeta primers). Method: immunoSEQ multiplex PCR; TCRdb's copy keeps in-frame clones and lacks some. The profile shows about 93,000 clones, around 81% of them singletons. The chain employs TRBV5-1 and TRBJ1-2; D is perhaps TRBD1 (6 bases). This clonotype originated in a young man in good health and CMV-seronegative. Input material: PBMCs. In DNA, the CDR3 is TGCGCCAGCAGCTTGGGGGGGACAAGTAACTATGGCTACACCTTC. Translating gives CASSLGGTSNYGYTF.